This record looks at one T cell receptor beta chain sequence and its context. The CDR3 loop spans 15 amino acids. The germline CDR1 and CDR2 sequences are SNHLY and FYNNEI. Unmatched junction bases numbered 10, after V lost 7 bases and J lost 2 bases. Followed over time, Seattle patients had been enrolled while infection was active. Per the original methods: Scientists estimated how many nucleated cells there were by amplifying reference gene primers. Some clones are missing from TCRdb's copy, which holds only in-frame ones; the method was immunoSEQ multiplex PCR. Clone size and the V and J calls come from that table; the DNA yielded D and trimming. The table has 180,000 or so clones, around 80% seen once. This entry comes from a study of blood T cell repertoires in COVID-19. Study details: Sites across the United States, Italy and Spain contributed samples from acute and convalescent COVID-19. From T cells, B-cell-depleted T cells, or PBMCs came the material, which was cDNA or gDNA.

This chain joins TRBV2 and TRBJ1-1; 7 bases line up with TRBD1. The sequenced sample consisted of peripheral blood. The origin of this receptor is a woman aged 70-85 years with COVID-19, enrolled during active disease. The CDR3 DNA is TGTGCCAGCATCAACCTACAGGGGTCTAACACTGAAGCTTTCTTT. Its translation: CASINLQGSNTEAFF.